Each of the 11 T cell receptor beta chains below was sequenced from the same sample in a study of cytomegalovirus exposure and HLA in healthy donors. The PCR contained 60 Vbeta and 13 Jbeta primers. Clones were sequenced by immunoSEQ multiplex PCR, and TCRdb holds only the in-frame ones, with some missing. The repertoire has fewer than 150,000 clones, 80% of them found once; the top ten carry approximately 5.1%. The sequenced sample consisted of PBMCs. All receptors come from a male donor in good health and CMV-seronegative.

This clone turned up a few times. The chain uses TRBV4-1 and TRBJ2-3, with 10 nucleotides matching TRBD1. This CDR3 region has 17 residues. J was trimmed by 5 bases and V by 1 base; bases with no gene match: 9. Germline lookup yields CDR1 MGHRA and CDR2 YSYEKL. CDR3 sequence (DNA): TGCGCCAGCAGCCAAGGACAGGGGGCAAAGTTAGAAGATACGCAGTATTTT. Protein sequence: CASSQGQGAKLEDTQYF.

This chain links TRBV7-2 with TRBJ2-2; 7 nucleotides align to TRBD1. This CDR3 region has 14 residues. Per the germline V gene, CDR1 is SGHTA and CDR2 is FQGNSA. With V trimmed by 6 bases and J by 6 bases, 7 bases remained unmatched. CDR3 nucleotide sequence: TGTGCCAGCAGTCAGAGCCAGGGGGCCGGGGAGCTGTTTTTT. It translates to CASSQSQGAGELFF.

This chain joins TRBV27 and TRBJ2-7; 8 bases line up with TRBD1. The CDR3 covers 14 residues. The germline gives CDR1 MNHEY, CDR2 SMNVEV (reference sequence). V lost 2 bases, J lost 4 bases, and 4 bases stayed unmatched. The CDR3 loop reads CASSLGRGRYEQYF. CDR3 sequence (DNA): TGTGCCAGCAGTTTAGGCAGGGGGCGATACGAGCAGTACTTC.

The genes are TRBV2 and TRBJ2-7; a weak D match, TRBD1 (5 bases). Per the germline V gene, CDR1 is SNHLY and CDR2 is FYNNEI. Deletions cut 4 bases from V and 6 bases from J, with 10 bases between. The CDR3 extends over 12 amino acids. CDR3 DNA: TGTGCCAGCAGTGTACAGGCGGCCGAGCAGTACTTC. It is translated as CASSVQAAEQYF. Full variable domain (rest looked up from reference TRBV2 and TRBJ2-7): EPEVTQTPSHQVTQMGQEVILRCVPISNHLYFYWYRQILGQKVEFLVSFYNNEISEKSEIFDDQFSVERPDGSNFTLKIRSTKLEDSAMYFCASSVQAAEQYFGPGTRLTVT.

The chain employs TRBV7-3 and TRBJ2-5; a possible D gene is TRBD2 (6 bases). Germline CDR1 and CDR2: SGHTA and FQGTGA. This CDR3 is 16 amino acids long. V lost 0 bases to trimming and J lost 7 bases, with 18 bases between them. The CDR3 here is CASSLTAGGSPGTQYF. The CDR3, as DNA: TGTGCCAGCAGCTTAACCGCCGGGGGTTCCCCGGGGACCCAGTACTTC. Full variable domain (remainder filled in from reference TRBV7-3 and TRBJ2-5): GAGVSQTPSNKVTEKGKYVELRCDPISGHTALYWYRQSLGQGPEFLIYFQGTGAADDSGLPNDRFFAVRPEGSVSTLKIQRTERGDSAVYLCASSLTAGGSPGTQYFGPGTRLLVL.

The CDR3 protein is CASSSAGVGNNEQFF. CDR3 coding DNA: TGTGCCAGCAGTTCGGCGGGGGTTGGAAACAATGAGCAGTTCTTC. J is TRBJ2-1 and V is TRBV28; 7 bases are a match to TRBD2. Germline V gene sequence: CDR1 MDHEN, CDR2 SYDVKM. With V trimmed by 4 bases and J by 5 bases, 8 bases remained unmatched. This CDR3 is 15 amino acids long.

The chain employs TRBV19 and TRBJ1-1; no clear D. The CDR3 spans 11 residues. Trimming cost V 7 bases and J 2 bases, with 5 bases left between them. Germline V gene data show CDR1 as LNHDA and CDR2 as SQIVND (reference sequence). The CDR3 DNA follows: TGTGCCAGTAAAGCAAACACTGAAGCTTTCTTT. Amino acid sequence: CASKANTEAFF.

The chain has TRBV18 and TRBJ1-6; 8 bases map to TRBD1. Germline V gene data show CDR1 as KGHSH and CDR2 as LQKENI. This CDR3 comprises 15 residues. V trimming: 3 bases; J trimming: 8 bases; junction bases outside the gene matches: 6. Written as DNA, the CDR3 is TGTGCCAGCTCACCCGGGACAGGAGCCGATTCACCCCTCCACTTT. Protein: CASSPGTGADSPLHF.

This clone has only a few counts. The gene calls are TRBV11-2 and TRBJ2-1; D unresolved. Trimming removed 2 bases at V and 8 bases at J, with 10 bases between. CDR1 and CDR2 (germline): SGHAT, FQNNGV. CDR3 length: 13 residues. This CDR3 is CASSLWAVDEQFF. CDR3 nucleotide sequence: TGTGCCAGCAGCTTATGGGCAGTTGATGAGCAGTTCTTC.

This chain uses TRBV4-1 with TRBJ1-5, with D unclear. Per germline, CDR1 MGHRA and CDR2 YSYEKL. Trimming stripped 4 bases from V and 4 bases from J, with 8 bases between. This CDR3 spans 13 amino acids. The CDR3 loop reads CASSLLQNQPQHF. The CDR3 nucleotides are TGCGCCAGCAGCCTCCTACAGAATCAGCCCCAGCATTTT.

The table lists this clone with a few counts. This rearrangement joins TRBV6-1 to TRBJ2-1; a weak D match, TRBD2 (7 bases). CDR1 and CDR2 from the germline V gene are MNHNS and SASEGT. Trimming left V 6 bases short and J 7 bases short, with 13 bases between. The CDR3 covers 13 residues. For the CDR3, the DNA is TGTGCCAGCAGCCTAGAGGGGGGGAATGAGCAGTTCTTC. It is translated as CASSLEGGNEQFF.